This TCR beta chain was captured in a study of OX40 agonist ivuxolimab in advanced cancers. Study details: With ivuxolimab, an agonistic anti-OX40 (CD134) antibody, patients were treated.

The CDR3 has 13 residues. The V and J ends lost 3 bases and 2 bases respectively, with 5 bases between them. Germline loops: CDR1 SGHRS, CDR2 YFSETQ. Using immunoSEQ multiplex PCR, the repertoire was profiled, and TCRdb retains in-frame clones only, with some absent. The table includes some 48,000 clones, 85% to 90% detected once. Systemic immunosuppression or autoimmune disease history was grounds to exclude patients. Sample: CD4+ or CD8+ T cells sorted from blood, taken in a trial of the OX40 agonist ivuxolimab. This sequence joins TRBV5-1 and TRBJ2-2; D uncertain. This TCR derives from an adult with an advanced solid tumor such as melanoma, head and neck, liver or kidney cancer. CDR3: CASSSRNTGELFF. The CDR3 coding sequence is TGCGCCAGCAGCTCCCGCAACACCGGGGAGCTGTTTTTT.